Detailed here is one T cell receptor beta chain. The CDR3 loop spans 16 amino acids. V dropped 3 bases and J dropped 10; count of bases not matched to a gene: 12. The germline V gene has CDR1 LGHDT and CDR2 YNNKEL (reference sequence). The sample comes from a study of blood T cell repertoires in COVID-19. The protocol was immunoSEQ multiplex PCR, while the TCRdb copy is restricted to in-frame clones and leaves out a portion. The sample holds about 310,000 clones, around 87% seen once. The specimen sequenced was peripheral blood. This sequence was found in a woman aged 45-65 years who had recovered from COVID-19. The chain combines TRBV3-1 (or the pseudogene TRBV3-2) with TRBJ1-1; 12 nucleotides line up with TRBD1. The CDR3 DNA reads as TGTGCCAGCAGCCAGACCTGGGACAGGGGGCGGGTATCAGCTTTCTTT. This codes for CASSQTWDRGRVSAFF.